Described below is a single T cell receptor beta chain sequence and its context. The data were obtained in a study of blood T cell repertoires in COVID-19. Study background: The United States, Italy and Spain provided the acute and convalescent COVID-19 samples. The analysed material was cDNA or gDNA that came from T cells, B-cell-depleted T cells, or PBMCs.

Germline assignment: CDR1 MNHEY and CDR2 SVGAGI. V lost 0 bases to trimming and J lost 3 bases; unmatched junction nucleotides: 6. The CDR3 runs to 16 residues. Original methodology: Using reference gene primer amplification, nucleated cell counts were estimated. Produced via immunoSEQ multiplex PCR; TCRdb's table is partial and in-frame only. V, J and clone size derive from that table, while D and trimming were established from the DNA sequence. The table includes about 220,000 clones, 75% to 85% detected once. Source material: peripheral blood. The TCR was taken from a man in his forties or fifties with active or convalescent COVID-19. The chain couples TRBV6-5 to TRBJ2-3, with 7 bases lining up with TRBD2. CDR3 in DNA: TGTGCCAGCAGTTACTCGATAGCGGGCACTACAGATACGCAGTATTTT. It yields the protein CASSYSIAGTTDTQYF.